This T cell receptor (beta chain) was identified during a study of chronic HIV infection and antiretroviral therapy. TCRdb reanalysed the 5' RACE reads using MiXCR and keeps one entry per CDR3 protein. In the table there are roughly 50,000 distinct CDR3 sequences, approximately 19% of which are singletons. With 4 bases clipped from V and 3 bases from J, the junction kept 8 bases outside the gene matches. This CDR3 region has 16 residues. Germline CDR1 SQVTM, CDR2 ANQGSEA. Sequencing used peripheral blood. The receptor was derived from an adult who had HIV and had not received antiretroviral therapy, or was an uninfected healthy control (not recorded which). This chain connects TRBV29-1 to TRBJ2-3; 12 positions match TRBD2. CDR3 amino acids: CSVAASGRATTDTQYF. The CDR3 coding sequence is TGCAGCGTTGCGGCTAGCGGGAGGGCCACGACAGATACGCAGTATTTT.